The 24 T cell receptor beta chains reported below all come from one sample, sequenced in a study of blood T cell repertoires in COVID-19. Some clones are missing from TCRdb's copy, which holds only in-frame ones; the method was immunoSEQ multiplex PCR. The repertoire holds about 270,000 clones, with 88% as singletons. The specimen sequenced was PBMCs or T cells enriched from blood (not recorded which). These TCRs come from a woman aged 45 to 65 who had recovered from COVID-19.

For the CDR3, the DNA is TGCGCCAGCAGCCAAGGTTTCATCACTTCTGGTGAGACCCAGTACTTC. Translating gives CASSQGFITSGETQYF. The chain couples TRBV4-1 to TRBJ2-5; D not resolved. The CDR3 loop spans 16 amino acids. The germline V and J ends were trimmed by 1 base and 5 bases, with 17 bases remaining between them. Germline V gives CDR1 MGHRA, CDR2 YSYEKL.

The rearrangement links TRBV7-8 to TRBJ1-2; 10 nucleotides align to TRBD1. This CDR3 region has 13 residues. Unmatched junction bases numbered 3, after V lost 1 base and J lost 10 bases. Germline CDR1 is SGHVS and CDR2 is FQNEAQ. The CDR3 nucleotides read TGTGCCAGCAGCTTAGAGGGACAGGGGAACTACACCTTC. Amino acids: CASSLEGQGNYTF.

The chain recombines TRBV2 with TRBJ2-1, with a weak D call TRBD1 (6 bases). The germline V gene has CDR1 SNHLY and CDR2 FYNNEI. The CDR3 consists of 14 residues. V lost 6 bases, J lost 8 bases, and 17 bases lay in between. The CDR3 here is CASSERGQSYEQFF. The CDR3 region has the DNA TGTGCCAGCAGCGAACGCGGACAGTCCTATGAGCAGTTCTTC. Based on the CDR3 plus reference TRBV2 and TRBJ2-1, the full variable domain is EPEVTQTPSHQVTQMGQEVILRCVPISNHLYFYWYRQILGQKVEFLVSFYNNEISEKSEIFDDQFSVERPDGSNFTLKIRSTKLEDSAMYFCASSERGQSYEQFFGPGTRLTVL.

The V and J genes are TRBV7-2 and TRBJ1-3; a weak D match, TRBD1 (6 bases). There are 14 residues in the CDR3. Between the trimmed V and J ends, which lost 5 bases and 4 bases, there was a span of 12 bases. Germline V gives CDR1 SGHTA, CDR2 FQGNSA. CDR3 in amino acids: CASSQHGQGNTIYF. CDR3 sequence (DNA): TGTGCCAGCAGCCAGCACGGACAGGGAAACACCATATATTTT.

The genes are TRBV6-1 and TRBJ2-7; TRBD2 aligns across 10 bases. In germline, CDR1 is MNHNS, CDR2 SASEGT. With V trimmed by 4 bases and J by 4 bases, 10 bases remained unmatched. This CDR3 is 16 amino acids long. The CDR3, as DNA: TGTGCCAGCAGTGTTTCCCCTAGCGGGAGCGGGTACGAGCAGTACTTC. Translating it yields CASSVSPSGSGYEQYF.

The CDR3 reads CASSPREVRRYGYTF. The CDR3 DNA follows: TGTGCCAGCAGTCCCCGGGAGGTCCGGCGGTATGGCTACACCTTC. The chain employs TRBV6-2 or TRBV6-3 and TRBJ1-2; D remains ambiguous. Germline CDR1 and CDR2: MNHEY and SVGEGT. The CDR3 sequence is 15 residues long. V was pared by 5 bases and J by 5 bases, with 18 bases between.

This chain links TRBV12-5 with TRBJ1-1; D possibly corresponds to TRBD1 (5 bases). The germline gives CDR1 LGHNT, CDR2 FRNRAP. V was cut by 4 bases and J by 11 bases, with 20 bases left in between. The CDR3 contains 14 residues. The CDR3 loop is CASGSSGTGGEAFF. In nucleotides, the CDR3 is TGTGCTAGTGGTTCGTCAGGGACGGGGGGTGAGGCTTTCTTT.

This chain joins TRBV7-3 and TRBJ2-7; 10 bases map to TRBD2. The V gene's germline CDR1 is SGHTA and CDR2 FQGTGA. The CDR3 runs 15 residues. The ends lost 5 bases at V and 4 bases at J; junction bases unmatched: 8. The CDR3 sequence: CASSREAGGGYEQYF. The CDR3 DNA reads TGTGCCAGCAGCCGAGAAGCGGGAGGGGGGTACGAGCAGTACTTC.

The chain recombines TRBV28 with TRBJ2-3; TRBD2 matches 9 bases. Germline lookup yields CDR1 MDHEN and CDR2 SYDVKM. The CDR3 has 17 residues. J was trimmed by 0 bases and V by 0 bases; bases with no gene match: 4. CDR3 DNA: TGTGCCAGCAGTTTATGGGCGGGAGGGGGTAGCACAGATACGCAGTATTTT. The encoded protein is CASSLWAGGGSTDTQYF.

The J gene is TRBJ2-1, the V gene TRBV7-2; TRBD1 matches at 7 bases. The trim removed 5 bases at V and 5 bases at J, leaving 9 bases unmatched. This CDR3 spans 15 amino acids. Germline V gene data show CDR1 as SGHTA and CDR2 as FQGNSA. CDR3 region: CASSLRDRLDNEQFF. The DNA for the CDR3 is TGTGCCAGCAGCCTCCGGGACAGACTTGACAATGAGCAGTTCTTC.

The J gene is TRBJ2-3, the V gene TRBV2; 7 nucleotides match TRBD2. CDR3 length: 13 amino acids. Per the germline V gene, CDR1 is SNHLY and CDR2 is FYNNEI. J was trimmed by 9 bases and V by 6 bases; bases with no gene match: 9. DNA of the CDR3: TGTGCCAGCAGGGGACTACTTAGAGTCACGCAGTATTTT. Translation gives CASRGLLRVTQYF.

The CDR3 loop is CASSLRAGGNQPQHF. For the CDR3, the DNA is TGTGCCAGCAGCTTAAGGGCGGGAGGCAATCAGCCCCAGCATTTT. This chain links TRBV7-9 with TRBJ1-5; D remains unclear. CDR1 and CDR2 (germline): SEHNR, FQNEAQ (reference sequence). Trimming removed 2 bases from V and 2 bases from J, with 10 bases in between. CDR3 length: 15 amino acids.

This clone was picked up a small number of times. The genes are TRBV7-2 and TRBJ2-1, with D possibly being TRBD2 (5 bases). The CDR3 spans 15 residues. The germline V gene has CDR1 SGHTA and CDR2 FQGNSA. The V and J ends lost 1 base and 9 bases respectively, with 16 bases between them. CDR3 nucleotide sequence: TGTGCCAGCAGCTTAGTGGACTCCATTAAGGGTGAGCAGTTCTTC. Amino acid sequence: CASSLVDSIKGEQFF.

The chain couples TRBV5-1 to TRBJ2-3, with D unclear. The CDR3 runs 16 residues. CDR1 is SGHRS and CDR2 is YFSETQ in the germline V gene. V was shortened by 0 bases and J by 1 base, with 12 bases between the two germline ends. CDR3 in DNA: TGCGCCAGCAGCTTGGATATGGAGTGGGGCACAGATACGCAGTATTTT. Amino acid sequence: CASSLDMEWGTDTQYF.

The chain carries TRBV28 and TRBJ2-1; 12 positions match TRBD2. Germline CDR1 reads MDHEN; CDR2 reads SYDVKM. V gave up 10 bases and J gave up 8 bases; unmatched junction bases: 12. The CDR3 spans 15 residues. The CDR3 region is CATRGASGRVHEQFF. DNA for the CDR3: TGTGCCACTCGAGGGGCTAGCGGGAGGGTTCATGAGCAGTTCTTC.

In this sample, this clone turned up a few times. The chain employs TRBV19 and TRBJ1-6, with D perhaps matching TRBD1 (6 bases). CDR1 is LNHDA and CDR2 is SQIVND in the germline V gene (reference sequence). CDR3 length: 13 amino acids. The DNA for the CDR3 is TGTCGCCCCGGGGGGCGCGGAGGGTCACCCCTCCACTTT. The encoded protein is CRPGGRGGSPLHF.

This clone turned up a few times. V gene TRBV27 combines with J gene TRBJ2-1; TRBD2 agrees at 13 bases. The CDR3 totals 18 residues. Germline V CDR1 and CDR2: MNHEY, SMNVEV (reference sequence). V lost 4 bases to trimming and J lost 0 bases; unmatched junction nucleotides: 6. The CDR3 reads CASSSRTSGSYSYNEQFF. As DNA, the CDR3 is TGTGCCAGCAGTTCCCGGACTAGCGGGAGTTACTCCTACAATGAGCAGTTCTTC.

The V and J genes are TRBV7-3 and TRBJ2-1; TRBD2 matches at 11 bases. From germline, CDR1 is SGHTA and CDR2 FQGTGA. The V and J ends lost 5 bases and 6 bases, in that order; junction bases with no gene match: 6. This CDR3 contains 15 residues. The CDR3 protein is CASSPTSGTINEQFF. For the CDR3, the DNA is TGTGCCAGCAGCCCGACTAGCGGGACTATCAATGAGCAGTTCTTC.

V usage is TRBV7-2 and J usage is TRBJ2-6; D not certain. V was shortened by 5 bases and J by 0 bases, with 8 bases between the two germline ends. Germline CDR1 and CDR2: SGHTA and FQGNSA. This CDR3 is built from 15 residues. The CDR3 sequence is CASSLSGSGANVLTF. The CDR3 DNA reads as TGTGCCAGCAGCCTAAGTGGCTCTGGGGCCAACGTCCTGACTTTC.

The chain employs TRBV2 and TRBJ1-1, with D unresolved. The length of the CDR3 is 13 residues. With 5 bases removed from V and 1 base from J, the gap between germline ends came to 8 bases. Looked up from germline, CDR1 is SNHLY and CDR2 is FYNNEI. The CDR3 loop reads CASSPFGNTEAFF. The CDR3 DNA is TGTGCCAGCAGTCCTTTCGGGAACACTGAAGCTTTCTTT. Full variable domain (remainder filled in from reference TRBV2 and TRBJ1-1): EPEVTQTPSHQVTQMGQEVILRCVPISNHLYFYWYRQILGQKVEFLVSFYNNEISEKSEIFDDQFSVERPDGSNFTLKIRSTKLEDSAMYFCASSPFGNTEAFFGQGTRLTVV.

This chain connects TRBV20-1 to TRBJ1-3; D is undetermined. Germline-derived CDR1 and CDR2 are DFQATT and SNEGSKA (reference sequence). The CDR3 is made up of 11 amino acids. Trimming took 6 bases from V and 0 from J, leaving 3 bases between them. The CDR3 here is CSANSGNTIYF. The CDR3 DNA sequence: TGCAGTGCCAACTCTGGAAACACCATATATTTT.

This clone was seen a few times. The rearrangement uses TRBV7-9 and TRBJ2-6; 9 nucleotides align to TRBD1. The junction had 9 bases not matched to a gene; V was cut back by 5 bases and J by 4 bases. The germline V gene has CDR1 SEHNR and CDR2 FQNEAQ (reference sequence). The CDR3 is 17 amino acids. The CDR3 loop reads CASSKAGQGAGANVLTF. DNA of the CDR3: TGTGCCAGCAGCAAAGCGGGACAGGGCGCAGGGGCCAACGTCCTGACTTTC.

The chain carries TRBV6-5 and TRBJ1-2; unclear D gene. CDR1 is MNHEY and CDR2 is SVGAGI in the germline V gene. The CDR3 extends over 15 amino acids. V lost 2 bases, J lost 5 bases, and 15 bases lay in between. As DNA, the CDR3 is TGTGCCAGCAGTTACGCCTCGACATCAACATATGGCTACACCTTC. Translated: CASSYASTSTYGYTF.

CDR3 sequence: CASSLSSGIFSYEQYF. The CDR3 nucleotides read TGTGCCAGCTCACTTTCTAGCGGCATCTTCTCCTACGAGCAGTACTTC. The gene calls are TRBV18 and TRBJ2-7; 7 bases match TRBD2. J gave up 0 bases and V 4 bases, and 9 bases lay outside the gene matches. Germline V gene sequence: CDR1 KGHSH, CDR2 LQKENI. This CDR3 is built from 16 residues.